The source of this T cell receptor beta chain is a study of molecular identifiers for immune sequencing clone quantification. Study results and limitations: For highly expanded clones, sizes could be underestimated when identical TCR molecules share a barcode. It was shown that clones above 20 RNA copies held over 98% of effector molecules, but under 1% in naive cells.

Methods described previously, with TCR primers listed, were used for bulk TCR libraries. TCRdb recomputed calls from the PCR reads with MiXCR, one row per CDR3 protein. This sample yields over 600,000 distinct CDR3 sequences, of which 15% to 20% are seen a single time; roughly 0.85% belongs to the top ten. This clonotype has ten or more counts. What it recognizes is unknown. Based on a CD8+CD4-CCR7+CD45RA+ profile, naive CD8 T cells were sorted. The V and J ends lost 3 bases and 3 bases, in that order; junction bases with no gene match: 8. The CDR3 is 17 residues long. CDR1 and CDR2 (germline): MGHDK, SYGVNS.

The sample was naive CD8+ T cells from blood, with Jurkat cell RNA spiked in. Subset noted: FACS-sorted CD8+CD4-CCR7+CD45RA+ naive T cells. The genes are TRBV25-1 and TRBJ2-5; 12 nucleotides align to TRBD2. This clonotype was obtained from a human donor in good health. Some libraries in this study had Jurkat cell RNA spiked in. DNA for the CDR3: TGTGCCAGCAGTGAGCCTCGGACTAGCGGGGCCGAAGAGACCCAGTACTTC. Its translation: CASSEPRTSGAEETQYF.